The source of this T cell receptor beta chain is a study of spatial heterogeneity in lung cancer. Overall study findings and caveats: It was found that expanded intratumoral alpha and beta TCR counts tracked tumor mutation counts. Coverage was estimated at roughly 6.5% of tumor T cells for alpha chains and roughly 12% for beta chains.

This clonotype has ten or more counts. The antigen is unknown. Specified time point: sample taken at primary tumor resection. Tumor, nontumor lung or frozen PBMC supplied whole RNA that was sequenced unsorted. The study tagged each TCR cDNA molecule with a unique molecular identifier. TCRdb passed the 5' RACE reads through MiXCR, listing each CDR3 protein once. This table holds around 20,000 distinct CDR3 sequences, 5% to 7% found once. Material: lung tumor tissue, obtained at surgery. This clonotype was sampled from a female donor with early-stage non-small cell lung cancer.

The CDR3: CASSFGTEAFF. DNA for the CDR3: TGTGCCAGCAGTTTCGGGACTGAAGCTTTCTTT. The chain employs TRBV28 and TRBJ1-1, with D unresolved. The CDR3 covers 11 residues. Trimming took off 3 bases at V and 5 bases at J, with 4 bases between the two ends. Per the germline V gene, CDR1 is MDHEN and CDR2 is SYDVKM.